Presented here are 20 T cell receptor beta chains from one specimen sequenced in a study of cytomegalovirus exposure and HLA in healthy donors. PCR involved 60 Vbeta and 13 Jbeta primers. Method: immunoSEQ multiplex PCR; TCRdb's copy keeps in-frame clones and lacks some. This table holds fewer than 250,000 clones, roughly 80% found once. Sequencing was carried out using PBMCs. All receptors derive from a woman in her late teens or twenties in good health and CMV-seronegative.

The chain has TRBV4-1 and TRBJ2-7, with 15 bases identical to TRBD2. The germline V gene encodes CDR1 MGHRA and CDR2 YSYEKL. CDR3 length: 15 residues. V shed 5 bases, J shed 3 bases, and the junction held 2 bases outside the gene matches. The CDR3: CASSWGLAGGYEQYF. Here the CDR3 DNA reads TGCGCCAGCAGCTGGGGACTAGCGGGAGGCTACGAGCAGTACTTC.

This clone was counted a few times. The rearrangement joins TRBV2 to TRBJ1-6, with TRBD1 matching 11 bases. Germline V gene data show CDR1 as SNHLY and CDR2 as FYNNEI. The CDR3 covers 15 residues. The V segment lost 2 bases and the J segment 7 bases; nucleotides outside the gene matches: 1. CDR3 amino acids: CASSERTGGNSPLHF. CDR3 bases: TGTGCCAGCAGTGAACGGACAGGGGGCAATTCACCCCTCCACTTT.

This clone came up a few times. The chain is built from TRBV30 and TRBJ2-1, with TRBD2 matching 7 bases. The V and J ends lost 4 bases and 6 bases, in that order; junction bases with no gene match: 9. This CDR3 contains 14 residues. Germline V gene data show CDR1 as GTSNPN and CDR2 as SVGIG (reference sequence). The CDR3 spells CAWTLLGGGNEQFF. CDR3 coding DNA: TGTGCCTGGACTTTGTTGGGGGGGGGCAATGAGCAGTTCTTC.

The rearrangement uses TRBV6-1 and TRBJ1-6; D is unresolved. The CDR3 is made up of 16 amino acids. V shed 0 bases and J shed 10 bases, with 16 bases lying between them. Germline V lookup: CDR1 MNHNS, CDR2 SASEGT. CDR3 sequence reads: CASSEAHGLDWSPLHF. In nucleotides, the CDR3 is TGTGCCAGCAGTGAAGCGCATGGGTTGGACTGGTCACCCCTCCACTTT.

The chain employs TRBV19 and TRBJ2-1; 9 positions match TRBD2. The junction had 6 bases not matched to a gene; V was cut back by 3 bases and J by 0 bases. This CDR3 comprises 17 residues. Germline CDR1 is LNHDA and CDR2 is SQIVND (reference sequence). The CDR3 reads CASSMVVAGASYNEQFF. CDR3 bases: TGTGCCAGTAGTATGGTAGTAGCGGGAGCCTCCTACAATGAGCAGTTCTTC.

The chain joins TRBV9 to TRBJ2-1; TRBD2 agrees at 10 bases. The V gene's germline CDR1 is SGDLS and CDR2 YYNGEE. V lost 0 bases and J lost 7; bases outside the gene matches: 7. The CDR3 covers 16 residues. The CDR3 DNA reads as TGTGCCAGCAGCGTAGGTCTACTAGCGGGGTGGAATGAGCAGTTCTTC. This sequence encodes CASSVGLLAGWNEQFF.

The chain uses TRBV5-6 and TRBJ1-3; D might be TRBD1 (5 bases). CDR1 and CDR2 (germline): SGHDT, YYEEEE. The CDR3 loop spans 16 amino acids. Deletions cut 4 bases from V and 4 bases from J, with 18 bases between. The CDR3 is CASSPLREPAGNTIYF. In DNA, the CDR3 is TGTGCCAGCAGCCCCCTCAGGGAACCGGCGGGAAACACCATATATTTT.

The DNA for the CDR3 is TGTGCCAGCAGCCATGGACTAGCGGGAGACGAGCAGTACTTC. This codes for CASSHGLAGDEQYF. This chain uses TRBV9 with TRBJ2-7; TRBD2 matches 13 bases. Germline trimming cut 4 bases from V and 5 bases from J; bases unmatched to any gene: 3. From germline, CDR1 is SGDLS and CDR2 YYNGEE. CDR3 length equals 14 residues.

The chain recombines TRBV7-9 with TRBJ2-6; weak D call: TRBD1 (5 bases). V was pared by 6 bases and J by 2 bases, with 14 bases between. This CDR3 is built from 16 residues. Germline lookup yields CDR1 SEHNR and CDR2 FQNEAQ (reference sequence). Written as DNA, the CDR3 is TGTGCCAGCAGGGTAGGGGTTGGTGCTGGGGCCAACGTCCTGACTTTC. Protein sequence: CASRVGVGAGANVLTF.

The chain combines TRBV19 with TRBJ1-2, with 11 bases fitting TRBD1. There are 16 residues in the CDR3. With V trimmed by 6 bases and J by 3 bases, 9 bases remained unmatched. Germline loops: CDR1 LNHDA, CDR2 SQIVND (reference sequence). The CDR3 loop reads CASSPGQGARYYGYTF. The CDR3 coding sequence is TGTGCCAGTAGCCCTGGACAGGGGGCGAGGTACTATGGCTACACCTTC.

This clone was seen more than once but under ten times. Compared with germline, one end of the junction differs, possibly owing to a read error. V usage is TRBV7-7 and J usage is TRBJ2-2; D might be TRBD2 (6 bases). The CDR3 contains 17 residues. CDR1 is SSHAT and CDR2 is FNYEAQ in the germline V gene (reference sequence). Here the CDR3 reads CASSRPTRETNTGELFF. The CDR3, as DNA: TGTGCTAGCAGCCGCCCGACTAGAGAGACGAACACCGGGGAGCTGTTTTTT.

V usage is TRBV4-1 and J usage is TRBJ1-1, with D perhaps matching TRBD1 (5 bases). The CDR3 length is 13 residues. The V end lost 5 bases, the J end lost 10 bases, and 17 bases lay between the germline ends. CDR1 MGHRA and CDR2 YSYEKL come from the germline V gene. The CDR3, as DNA: TGCGCCAGCAGCTCCGGGCGGGGGGACGGAGCTTTCTTT. It encodes CASSSGRGDGAFF.

The chain recombines TRBV11-2 with TRBJ2-3; TRBD2 might be the D (5 bases). Trimming took off 5 bases at V and 3 bases at J, with 18 bases between the two ends. The CDR3 length is 16 residues. CDR1 SGHAT and CDR2 FQNNGV come from the germline V gene. CDR3 DNA sequence: TGTGCCAGCAGCCCCTTTGGTCGTGGAGGTACAGATACGCAGTATTTT. It yields the protein CASSPFGRGGTDTQYF.

V and J are TRBV7-2 and TRBJ1-4; D may be TRBD1 (5 bases). Germline-derived CDR1 and CDR2 are SGHTA and FQGNSA. Trimming shortened V by 4 bases and J by 8 bases, and 14 bases separated the two germline ends. The CDR3 length is 14 residues. The CDR3 region is CASSSLGAYEKLFF. The CDR3 nucleotides read TGTGCCAGCAGCTCGCTAGGGGCTTACGAAAAACTGTTTTTT.

The chain has TRBV13 and TRBJ2-7; D gene unclear. Germline CDR1 reads PRHDT; CDR2 reads FYEKMQ (reference sequence). V shed 3 bases and J shed 2 bases, with 11 bases lying between them. The CDR3 sequence is 14 residues long. Here the CDR3 DNA reads TGTGCCAGCAGCTTCCCGACAAACCCCTACGAGCAGTACTTC. This gives the protein CASSFPTNPYEQYF. Supplemented by reference TRBV13 and TRBJ2-7, the full variable domain reads AAGVIQSPRHLIKEKRETATLKCYPIPRHDTVYWYQQGPGQDPQFLISFYEKMQSDKGSIPDRFSAQQFSDYHSELNMSSLELGDSALYFCASSFPTNPYEQYFGPGTRLTVT.

The V and J genes are TRBV10-1 and TRBJ1-4, with D maybe TRBD1 (5 bases). V was trimmed by 0 bases and J by 14 bases, leaving 10 bases between them. The V gene's germline CDR1 is WNHNN and CDR2 SYGVQD (reference sequence). The CDR3 extends over 12 amino acids. DNA of the CDR3: TGCGCCAGCAGTGAGTCGGCAGGGCGGCTGTTTTTT. Protein product: CASSESAGRLFF.

V and J are TRBV27 and TRBJ2-7; TRBD2 is a possible D gene (6 bases). This CDR3 is built from 14 residues. Looked up from germline, CDR1 is MNHEY and CDR2 is SMNVEV (reference sequence). Trimming shortened V by 5 bases and J by 4 bases, and 15 bases separated the two germline ends. The CDR3 here is CASSILTGEYEQYF. The CDR3 DNA is TGTGCCAGCAGTATCTTAACGGGGGAGTACGAGCAGTACTTC.

V usage is TRBV6-5 and J usage is TRBJ2-5; TRBD2 matches at 11 bases. Germline CDR1 and CDR2: MNHEY and SVGAGI. This CDR3 has 12 residues. V trimming: 6 bases; J trimming: 9 bases; junction bases outside the gene matches: 3. The CDR3 spells CASRTSGIAQYF. CDR3 DNA: TGTGCCAGCAGGACTAGCGGGATAGCCCAGTACTTC.

This chain connects TRBV29-1 to TRBJ2-1; a weak D match, TRBD1 (5 bases). Germline CDR1 is SQVTM and CDR2 is ANQGSEA. Trimming removed 1 base from V and 9 bases from J, with 10 bases in between. This CDR3 is 12 amino acids long. The CDR3 region is CSVEVSGFEQFF. CDR3 nucleotides: TGCAGCGTTGAAGTGTCAGGGTTTGAGCAGTTCTTC.

This chain joins TRBV28 and TRBJ2-1, with D unresolved. The CDR3 totals 17 residues. Germline V gene sequence: CDR1 MDHEN, CDR2 SYDVKM. V was cut by 5 bases and J by 0 bases, with 17 bases left in between. CDR3 residues: CASSPGGSMSSYNEQFF. Written as DNA, the CDR3 is TGTGCCAGCAGTCCTGGTGGTAGCATGAGCTCCTACAATGAGCAGTTCTTC.